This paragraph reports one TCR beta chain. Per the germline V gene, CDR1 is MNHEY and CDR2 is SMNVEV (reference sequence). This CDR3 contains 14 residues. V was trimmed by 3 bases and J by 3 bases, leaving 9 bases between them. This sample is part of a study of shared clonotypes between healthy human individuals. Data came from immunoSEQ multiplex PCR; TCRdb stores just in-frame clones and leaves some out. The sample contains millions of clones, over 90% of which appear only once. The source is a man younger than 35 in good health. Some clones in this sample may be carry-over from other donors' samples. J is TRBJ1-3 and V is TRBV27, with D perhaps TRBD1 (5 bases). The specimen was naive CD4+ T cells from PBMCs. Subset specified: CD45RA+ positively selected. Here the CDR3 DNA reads TGTGCCAGCAGTTTGGGGGGGGGTGGAAACACCATATATTTT. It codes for CASSLGGGGNTIYF.